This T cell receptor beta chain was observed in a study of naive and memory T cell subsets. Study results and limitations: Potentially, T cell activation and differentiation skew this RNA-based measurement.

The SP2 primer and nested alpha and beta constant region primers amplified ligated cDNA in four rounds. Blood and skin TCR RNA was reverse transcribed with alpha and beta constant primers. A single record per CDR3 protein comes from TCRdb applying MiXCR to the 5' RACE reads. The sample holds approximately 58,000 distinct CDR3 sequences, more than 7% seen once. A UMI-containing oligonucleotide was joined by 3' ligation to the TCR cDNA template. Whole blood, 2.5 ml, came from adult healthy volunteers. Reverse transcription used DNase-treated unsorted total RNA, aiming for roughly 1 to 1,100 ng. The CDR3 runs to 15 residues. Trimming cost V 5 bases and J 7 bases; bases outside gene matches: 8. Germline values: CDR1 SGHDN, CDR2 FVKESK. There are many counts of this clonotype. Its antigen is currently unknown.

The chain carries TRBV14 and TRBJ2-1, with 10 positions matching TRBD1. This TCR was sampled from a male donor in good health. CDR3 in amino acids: CASSKGGTGVNEQFF. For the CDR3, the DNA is TGTGCCAGCAGCAAAGGGGGGACAGGGGTGAATGAGCAGTTCTTC.